The rows below give T cell receptor beta chains drawn from one sample of a study of control samples from healthy donors and cancer patients. TCRdb's copy holds only in-frame clones and misses some; the assay was immunoSEQ multiplex PCR. The sample records 130,000 to 150,000 clones, more than 85% being singletons. Sequences were obtained from blood. Receptors originate from a young man in good health. Each CDR3 is given with its conserved first and last residue. A D gene is named only where the DNA matches it firmly. A row's size may be missing; if present it is once, few, many or a size class.

d_call	v_call	j_call	clone_size	cdr3_aa	cdr3_nt
.	TRBV21-1	TRBJ1-2	.	CASSKVVRERYGYTF	TGTGCCAGCAGCAAAGTCGTAAGGGAACGGTATGGCTACACCTTC
.	TRBV13	TRBJ2-6	.	CASSSNPGAGANVLTF	TGTGCCAGCAGCTCGAATCCTGGGGCTGGGGCCAACGTCCTGACTTTC
.	TRBV19	TRBJ1-5	.	CASSTQGRQPQHF	TGTGCCAGTAGTACCCAGGGAAGGCAGCCCCAGCATTTT
TRBD2	TRBV24-1	TRBJ2-3	.	CATSPHGGEDTQYF	TGTGCCACCAGTCCCCACGGGGGGGAAGATACGCAGTATTTT
.	TRBV11-2	TRBJ2-5	.	CASSFTTGKETQYF	TGTGCCAGCAGCTTTACTACCGGAAAAGAGACCCAGTACTTC
.	TRBV14	TRBJ1-1	.	CASSQESVRLNTEAFF	TGTGCCAGCAGCCAAGAGAGCGTACGGCTGAACACTGAAGCTTTCTTT
TRBD1	TRBV19	TRBJ2-7	.	CASSQGALNEQYF	TGTGCCAGTAGCCAGGGGGCGCTGAACGAGCAGTACTTC
.	TRBV11-2	TRBJ1-1	.	CASSFPGANTEAFF	TGTGCCAGCAGCTTTCCCGGGGCGAACACTGAAGCTTTCTTT
.	TRBV6-1	TRBJ1-1	.	CASSESKLYTEAFF	TGTGCCAGCAGTGAATCGAAGTTATACACTGAAGCTTTCTTT
TRBD2	TRBV28	TRBJ2-1	few	CASNPTSGGTHNEQFF	TGTGCCAGCAATCCCACTAGCGGGGGGACCCACAATGAGCAGTTCTTC
.	TRBV28	TRBJ1-6	.	CASEVSSYNSPLHF	TGTGCCAGTGAGGTTAGCTCCTATAATTCACCCCTCCACTTT
.	TRBV25-1	TRBJ2-1	.	CASSGHHGGSYNEQFF	TGTGCCAGCAGTGGACACCACGGGGGCTCCTACAATGAGCAGTTCTTC
.	TRBV7-2	TRBJ1-5	.	CASSLRMGQPQHF	TGTGCCAGCAGCCTGAGGATGGGGCAGCCCCAGCATTTT
TRBD2	TRBV18	TRBJ2-5	.	CASSSGRVETQYF	TGTGCCAGCTCATCAGGGAGGGTTGAGACCCAGTACTTC
TRBD2	TRBV18	TRBJ2-3	.	CASSPASGGENTQYF	TGTGCCAGCTCACCTGCTAGCGGGGGGGAGAATACGCAGTATTTT
TRBD1	TRBV2	TRBJ1-2	.	CASRRDRGEGYTF	TGTGCCAGCAGGCGGGACAGGGGGGAAGGCTACACCTTC
.	TRBV5-6	TRBJ1-2	.	CASSLERVTNYGYTF	TGTGCCAGCAGCTTAGAACGAGTTACTAACTATGGCTACACCTTC
.	TRBV20-1	TRBJ2-1	.	CSASLGVIQFF	TGCAGTGCTTCTCTAGGAGTAATCCAGTTCTTC
.	TRBV30	TRBJ1-6	.	CAWKKGKVSYNSPLHF	TGTGCCTGGAAGAAGGGTAAAGTTTCCTATAATTCACCCCTCCACTTT
.	TRBV30	TRBJ1-1	.	CAWRLLSSTEAFF	TGTGCCTGGAGATTACTATCCTCCACTGAAGCTTTCTTT
.	TRBV7-9	TRBJ2-7	.	CASSFINAGEGSYEQYF	TGTGCCAGCAGCTTTATAAATGCAGGGGAGGGCTCCTACGAGCAGTACTTC
.	TRBV5-4	TRBJ1-2	.	CASSQGTDYGYTF	TGTGCCAGCAGCCAAGGGACGGATTATGGCTACACCTTC
.	TRBV7-9	TRBJ2-3	.	CASSLGEGVPDTQYF	TGTGCCAGCAGCTTAGGTGAGGGGGTCCCAGATACGCAGTATTTT
.	TRBV19	TRBJ2-7	few	CASSKSVSYEQYF	TGTGCCAGTAGTAAATCCGTCTCCTACGAGCAGTACTTC
.	TRBV5-4	TRBJ2-2	.	CASSFRPRNTGELFF	TGTGCCAGCAGCTTCAGACCAAGGAACACCGGGGAGCTGTTTTTT
TRBD1	TRBV5-6	TRBJ1-2	.	CASSRRQGASYGYTF	TGTGCCAGCAGCAGGCGACAGGGAGCGAGCTATGGCTACACCTTC
.	TRBV6-5	TRBJ1-1	.	CASSYDMDTEAFF	TGTGCCAGCAGTTATGACATGGACACTGAAGCTTTCTTT
.	TRBV19	TRBJ1-1	.	CASTLGRGTEAFF	TGTGCCAGTACCCTGGGCAGGGGCACTGAAGCTTTCTTT
.	TRBV11-2	TRBJ1-5	.	CASSKGGQPQHF	TGTGCCAGCAGCAAAGGAGGTCAGCCCCAGCATTTT
TRBD2	TRBV6-5	TRBJ2-1	once	CASRGAGGAYNEQFF	TGTGCCAGCAGGGGAGCGGGGGGAGCCTACAATGAGCAGTTCTTC
.	TRBV4-1	TRBJ2-7	.	CASSQAGAYEQYF	TGCGCCAGCAGCCAAGCGGGTGCCTACGAGCAGTACTTC
.	TRBV5-1	TRBJ1-1	.	CASSLEVSMNTEAFF	TGCGCCAGCAGCTTGGAAGTCTCTATGAACACTGAAGCTTTCTTT
TRBD2	TRBV10-1	TRBJ2-1	.	CASSSGGNYNEQFF	TGCGCCAGCAGTAGCGGGGGTAACTACAATGAGCAGTTCTTC
.	TRBV10-2	TRBJ1-1	.	CASSEELVNTEAFF	TGCGCCAGCAGTGAGGAGCTTGTGAACACTGAAGCTTTCTTT
.	TRBV3-1/TRBV3-2	TRBJ1-6	.	CASSLVQGRDNSPLHF	TGTGCCAGCAGCCTCGTTCAGGGGAGGGACAATTCACCCCTCCACTTT
TRBD1	TRBV12-3/TRBV12-4	TRBJ2-7	.	CASSLRDSHEQYF	TGTGCCAGCAGTTTGAGGGACAGCCACGAGCAGTACTTC
.	TRBV6-5	TRBJ1-3	.	CASSFWGPGNTIYF	TGTGCCAGCAGTTTTTGGGGGCCTGGAAACACCATATATTTT
.	TRBV5-1	TRBJ1-4	.	CASSYGTTNEKLFF	TGCGCCAGCAGCTACGGGACCACTAATGAAAAACTGTTTTTT
TRBD1	TRBV27	TRBJ1-1	once	CASSRGQDEAFF	TGTGCCAGCAGCCGCGGACAGGACGAAGCTTTCTTT
.	TRBV7-3	TRBJ1-1	.	CASRPTGYPNTEAFF	TGTGCCAGCAGACCAACAGGTTACCCGAACACTGAAGCTTTCTTT
.	TRBV4-1	TRBJ2-7	once	CASSQDSSFYEQYF	TGCGCCAGCAGCCAGGACAGCTCATTCTACGAGCAGTACTTC
.	TRBV6-5	TRBJ2-5	.	CASRRVGQETQYF	TGTGCCAGCAGGCGAGTGGGTCAAGAGACCCAGTACTTC
.	TRBV7-9	TRBJ1-6	few	CASSPLEGRNSPLHF	TGTGCCAGCAGCCCGCTTGAAGGCAGGAATTCACCCCTCCACTTT
TRBD2	TRBV6-4	TRBJ2-1	.	CASSDPQRGFHEQFF	TGTGCCAGCAGTGACCCCCAGCGGGGGTTTCATGAGCAGTTCTTC
.	TRBV7-2	TRBJ2-7	.	CASSLAPGYEQYF	TGTGCCAGCAGCTTAGCGCCAGGGTACGAGCAGTACTTC
.	TRBV9	TRBJ1-2	.	CASSVGVNYGYTF	TGTGCCAGCAGCGTTGGCGTTAACTATGGCTACACCTTC
.	TRBV2	TRBJ2-2	.	CASSDRAAGELFF	TGTGCCAGCAGTGACAGGGCCGCCGGGGAGCTGTTTTTT
.	TRBV14	TRBJ2-2	.	CASSQGLLNTGELFF	TGTGCCAGCAGCCAAGGGCTTCTGAACACCGGGGAGCTGTTTTTT
.	TRBV3-1/TRBV3-2	TRBJ1-5	.	CASSQGGKAGQPQHF	TGTGCCAGCAGCCAAGGAGGCAAAGCGGGACAGCCCCAGCATTTT
.	TRBV5-1	TRBJ2-7	.	CASSSPASGQFSYEQYF	TGCGCCAGCAGCTCCCCGGCTAGCGGACAGTTCTCCTACGAGCAGTACTTC
TRBD1	TRBV28	TRBJ2-7	.	CASRAGTGYEQYF	TGTGCCAGCAGGGCTGGGACAGGGTACGAGCAGTACTTC
TRBD2	TRBV2	TRBJ2-6	.	CASIGARGGASGANVLTF	TGTGCCAGCATCGGTGCCCGGGGGGGGGCCTCTGGGGCCAACGTCCTGACTTTC
TRBD2	TRBV5-4	TRBJ2-6	.	CASSLGLSGGGGANVLTF	TGTGCCAGCAGTCTCGGCCTGAGCGGGGGCGGAGGGGCCAACGTCCTGACTTTC
TRBD2	TRBV5-1	TRBJ2-1	.	CASSRGLAGDSRSSYNEQFF	TGCGCCAGCAGTCGCGGACTAGCGGGGGACTCTAGGAGCTCCTACAATGAGCAGTTCTTC
.	TRBV7-8	TRBJ2-1	.	CASRQDIGGAGANNEQFF	TGTGCCAGCAGACAAGACATTGGAGGGGCAGGGGCCAACAATGAGCAGTTCTTC